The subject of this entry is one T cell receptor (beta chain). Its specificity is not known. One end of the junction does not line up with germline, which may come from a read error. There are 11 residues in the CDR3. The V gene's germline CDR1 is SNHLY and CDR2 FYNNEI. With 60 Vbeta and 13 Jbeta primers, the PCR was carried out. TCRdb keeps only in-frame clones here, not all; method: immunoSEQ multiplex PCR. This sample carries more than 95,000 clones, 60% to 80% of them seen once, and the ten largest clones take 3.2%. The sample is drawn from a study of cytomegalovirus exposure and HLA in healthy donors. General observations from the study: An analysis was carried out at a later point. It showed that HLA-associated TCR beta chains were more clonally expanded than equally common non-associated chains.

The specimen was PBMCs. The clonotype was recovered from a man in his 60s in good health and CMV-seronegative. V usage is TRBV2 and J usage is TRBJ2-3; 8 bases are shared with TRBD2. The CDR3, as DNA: TGTGCCAGCAGTGAAGTATCGGGAGGGAAATTT. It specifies CASSEVSGGKF.